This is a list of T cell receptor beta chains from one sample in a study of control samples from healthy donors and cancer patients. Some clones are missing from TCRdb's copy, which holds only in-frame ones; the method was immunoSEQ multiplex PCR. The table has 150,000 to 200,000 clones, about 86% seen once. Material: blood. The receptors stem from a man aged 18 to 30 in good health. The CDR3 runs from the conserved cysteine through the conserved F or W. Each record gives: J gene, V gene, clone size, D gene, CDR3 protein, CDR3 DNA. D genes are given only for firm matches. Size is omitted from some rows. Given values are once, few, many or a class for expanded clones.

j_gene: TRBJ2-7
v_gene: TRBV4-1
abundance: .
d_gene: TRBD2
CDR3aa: CASSQRTSANAEQYF
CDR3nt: TGCGCCAGCAGCCAAAGGACTAGTGCGAACGCCGAGCAGTACTTC

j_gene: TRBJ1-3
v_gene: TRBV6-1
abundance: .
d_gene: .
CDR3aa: CASSGSSETASGNTIYF
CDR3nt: TGTGCCAGCAGTGGTAGCTCGGAGACGGCCTCTGGAAACACCATATATTTT

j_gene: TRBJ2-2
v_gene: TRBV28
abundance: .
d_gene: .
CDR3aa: CASSGNVGGFRGELFF
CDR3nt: TGTGCCAGCAGTGGCAACGTCGGGGGTTTTAGAGGGGAGCTGTTTTTT

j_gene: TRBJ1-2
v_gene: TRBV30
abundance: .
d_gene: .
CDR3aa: CAWSPRSSGYTF
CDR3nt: TGTGCCTGGAGTCCCCGATCTAGTGGCTACACCTTC

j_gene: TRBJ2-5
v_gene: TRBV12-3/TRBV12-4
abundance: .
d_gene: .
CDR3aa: CASGSGGETQYF
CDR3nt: TGTGCCAGTGGATCTGGGGGGGAGACCCAGTACTTC

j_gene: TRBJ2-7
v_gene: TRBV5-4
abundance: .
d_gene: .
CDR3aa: CASSLDRALYEQYF
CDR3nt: TGTGCCAGCAGCTTGGACAGGGCGCTCTACGAGCAGTACTTC

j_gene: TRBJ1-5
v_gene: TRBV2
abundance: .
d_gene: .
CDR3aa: CASSRAENQPQHF
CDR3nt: TGTGCCAGCAGTCGGGCCGAGAATCAGCCCCAGCATTTT

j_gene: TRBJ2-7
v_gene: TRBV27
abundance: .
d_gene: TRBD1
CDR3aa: CASRRTGAGYEQYF
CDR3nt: TGTGCCAGCAGACGGACAGGCGCGGGCTACGAGCAGTACTTC

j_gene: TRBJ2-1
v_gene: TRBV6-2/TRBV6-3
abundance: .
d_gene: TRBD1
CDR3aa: CASSYYRGISPSEQFF
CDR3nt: TGTGCCAGCAGTTACTACAGGGGGATCTCCCCCAGTGAGCAGTTCTTC

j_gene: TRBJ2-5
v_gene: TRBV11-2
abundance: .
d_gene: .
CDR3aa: CASSLELGPGETQYF
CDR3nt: TGTGCCAGCAGCTTAGAACTTGGCCCAGGGGAGACCCAGTACTTC

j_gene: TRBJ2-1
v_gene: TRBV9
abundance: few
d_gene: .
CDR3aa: CASSVGGPGEQFF
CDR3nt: TGTGCCAGCAGCGTAGGCGGGCCAGGTGAGCAGTTCTTC

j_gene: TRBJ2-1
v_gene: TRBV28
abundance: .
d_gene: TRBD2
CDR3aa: CASSSWTSGGRNEQFF
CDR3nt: TGTGCCAGCAGTTCTTGGACTAGCGGGGGGAGGAATGAGCAGTTCTTC

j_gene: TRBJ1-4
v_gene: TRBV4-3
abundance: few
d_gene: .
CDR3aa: CASSQDLANEKLFF
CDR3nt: TGCGCCAGCAGCCAAGACTTAGCTAATGAAAAACTGTTTTTT

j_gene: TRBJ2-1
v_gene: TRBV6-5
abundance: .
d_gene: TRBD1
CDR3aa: CASSYPTGQQFF
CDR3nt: TGTGCCAGCAGTTACCCGACAGGGCAGCAGTTCTTC

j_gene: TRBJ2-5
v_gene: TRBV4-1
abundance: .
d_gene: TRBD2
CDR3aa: CASSRPRLAGGETQYF
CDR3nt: TGCGCCAGCAGCCGCCCCCGACTAGCGGGGGGAGAGACCCAGTACTTC

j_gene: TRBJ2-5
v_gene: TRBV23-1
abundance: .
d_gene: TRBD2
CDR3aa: CASPLRRGSGFQETQYF
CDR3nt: TGCGCCAGCCCCCTTCGACGGGGTAGCGGGTTTCAAGAGACCCAGTACTTC

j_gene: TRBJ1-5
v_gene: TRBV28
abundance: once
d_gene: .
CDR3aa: CASSLVLLVRNQPQHF
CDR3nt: TGTGCCAGCAGTTTAGTTTTGTTGGTGAGAAATCAGCCCCAGCATTTT

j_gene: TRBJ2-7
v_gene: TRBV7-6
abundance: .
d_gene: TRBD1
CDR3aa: CASSLWTGPGEQYF
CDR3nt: TGTGCCAGCAGCTTATGGACAGGGCCGGGTGAGCAGTACTTC

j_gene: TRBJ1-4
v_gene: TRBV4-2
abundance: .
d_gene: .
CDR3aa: CASSSGPSSNEKLFF
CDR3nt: TGTGCCAGCAGCTCCGGCCCCAGTTCGAATGAAAAACTGTTTTTT

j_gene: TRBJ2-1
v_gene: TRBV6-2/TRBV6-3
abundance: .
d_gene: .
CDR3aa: CASSTDSNEQFF
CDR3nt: TGTGCCAGCAGTACGGACAGCAATGAGCAGTTCTTC

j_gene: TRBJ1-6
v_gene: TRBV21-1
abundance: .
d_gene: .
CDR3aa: CASSKGGGPREPPLHF
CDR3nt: TGTGCCAGCAGCAAAGGGGGGGGACCAAGGGAGCCACCCCTCCACTTT

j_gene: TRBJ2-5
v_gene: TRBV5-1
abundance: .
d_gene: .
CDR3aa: CASSFPMDTIQETQYF
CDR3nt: TGCGCCAGCAGCTTCCCCATGGACACAATCCAAGAGACCCAGTACTTC

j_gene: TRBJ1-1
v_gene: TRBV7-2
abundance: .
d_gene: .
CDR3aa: CASSLPPKSEAFF
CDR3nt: TGTGCCAGCAGCCTTCCTCCTAAATCTGAAGCTTTCTTT

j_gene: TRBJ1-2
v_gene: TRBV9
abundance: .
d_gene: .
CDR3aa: CASSATSGQGDGYTF
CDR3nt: TGTGCCAGCAGCGCCACTTCGGGGCAGGGCGATGGCTACACCTTC

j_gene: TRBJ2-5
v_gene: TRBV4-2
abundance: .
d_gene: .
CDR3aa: CASSQDPGPTETQYF
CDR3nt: TGTGCCAGCAGCCAAGACCCCGGCCCCACGGAGACCCAGTACTTC

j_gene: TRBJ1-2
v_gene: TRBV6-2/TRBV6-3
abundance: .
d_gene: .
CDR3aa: CASSYSTGPYGYTF
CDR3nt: TGTGCCAGCAGTTATTCGACAGGACCCTATGGCTACACCTTC

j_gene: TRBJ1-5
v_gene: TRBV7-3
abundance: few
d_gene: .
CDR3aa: CASSLTYSNQPQHF
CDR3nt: TGTGCCAGCAGCTTAACGTATAGCAATCAGCCCCAGCATTTT

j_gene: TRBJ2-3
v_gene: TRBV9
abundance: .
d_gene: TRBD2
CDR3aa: CASSVVSGGATDTQYF
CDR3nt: TGTGCCAGCAGCGTAGTGAGCGGGGGGGCCACAGATACGCAGTATTTT

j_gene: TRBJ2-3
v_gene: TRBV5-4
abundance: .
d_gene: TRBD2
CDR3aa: CASSLGTRTTDTQYF
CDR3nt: TGTGCCAGCAGCTTGGGGACTAGAACCACAGATACGCAGTATTTT

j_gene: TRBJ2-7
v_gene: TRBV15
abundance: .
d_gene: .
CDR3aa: CATRGAGYEQYF
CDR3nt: TGTGCCACCAGGGGAGCGGGTTACGAGCAGTACTTC

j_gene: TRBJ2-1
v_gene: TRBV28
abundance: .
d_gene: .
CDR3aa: CASSLGPRFVSYNEQFF
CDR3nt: TGTGCCAGCAGTTTAGGCCCGCGGTTTGTATCCTACAATGAGCAGTTCTTC

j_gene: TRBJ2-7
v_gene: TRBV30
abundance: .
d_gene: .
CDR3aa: CAWSVRLGKFHEQYF
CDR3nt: TGTGCCTGGAGTGTACGGTTAGGGAAATTCCACGAGCAGTACTTC

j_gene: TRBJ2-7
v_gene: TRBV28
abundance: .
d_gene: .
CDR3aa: CASGTGLEQYF
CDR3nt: TGTGCCAGCGGAACCGGGCTCGAGCAGTACTTC

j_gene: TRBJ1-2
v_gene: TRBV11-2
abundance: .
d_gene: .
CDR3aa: CASSPQGLGGYTF
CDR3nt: TGTGCCAGCAGCCCCCAGGGGTTAGGTGGCTACACCTTC